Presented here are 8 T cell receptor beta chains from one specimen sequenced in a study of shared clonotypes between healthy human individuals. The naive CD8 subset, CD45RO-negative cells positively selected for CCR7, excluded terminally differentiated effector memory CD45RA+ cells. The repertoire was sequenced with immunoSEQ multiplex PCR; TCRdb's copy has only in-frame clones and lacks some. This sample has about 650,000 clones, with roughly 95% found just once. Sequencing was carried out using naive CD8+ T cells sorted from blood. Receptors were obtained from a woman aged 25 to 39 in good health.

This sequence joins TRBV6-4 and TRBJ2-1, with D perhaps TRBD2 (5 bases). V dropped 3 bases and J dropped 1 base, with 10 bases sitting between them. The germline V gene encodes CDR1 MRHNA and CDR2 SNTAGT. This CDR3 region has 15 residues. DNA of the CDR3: TGTGCCAGCAGTGAGAAGAGCGGTTCCTACAATGAGCAGTTCTTC. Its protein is CASSEKSGSYNEQFF.

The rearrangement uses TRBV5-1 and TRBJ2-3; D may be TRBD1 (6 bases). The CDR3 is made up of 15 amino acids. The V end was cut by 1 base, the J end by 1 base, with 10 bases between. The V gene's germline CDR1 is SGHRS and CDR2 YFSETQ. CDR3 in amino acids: CASSLSGAGTDTQYF. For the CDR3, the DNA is TGCGCCAGCAGCTTGTCAGGGGCGGGCACAGATACGCAGTATTTT.

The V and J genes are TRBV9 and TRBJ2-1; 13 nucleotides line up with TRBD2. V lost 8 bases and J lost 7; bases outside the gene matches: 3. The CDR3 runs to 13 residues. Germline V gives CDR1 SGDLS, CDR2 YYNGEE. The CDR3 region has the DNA TGTGCCAGTCGGGGACTAGCGGGAAATGAGCAGTTCTTC. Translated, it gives CASRGLAGNEQFF.

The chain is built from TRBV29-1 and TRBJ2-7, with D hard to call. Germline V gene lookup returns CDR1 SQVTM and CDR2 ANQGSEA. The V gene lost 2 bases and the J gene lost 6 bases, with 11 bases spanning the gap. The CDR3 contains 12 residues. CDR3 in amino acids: CSVEYRIGEQYF. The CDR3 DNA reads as TGCAGCGTTGAATATAGAATCGGCGAGCAGTACTTC.

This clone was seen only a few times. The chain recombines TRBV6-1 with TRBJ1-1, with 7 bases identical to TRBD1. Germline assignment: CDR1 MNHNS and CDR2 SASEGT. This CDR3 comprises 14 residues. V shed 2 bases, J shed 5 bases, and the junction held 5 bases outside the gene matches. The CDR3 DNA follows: TGTGCCAGCAGTGAACAAGGGGGCGATACTGAAGCTTTCTTT. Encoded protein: CASSEQGGDTEAFF.

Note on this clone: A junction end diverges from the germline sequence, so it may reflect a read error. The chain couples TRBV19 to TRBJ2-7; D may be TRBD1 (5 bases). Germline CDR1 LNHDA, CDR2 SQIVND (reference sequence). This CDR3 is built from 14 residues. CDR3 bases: TGTGCCAGCAGTAATCAGGGTCCTTATTACGAGCAGTACTTC. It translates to CASSNQGPYYEQYF.

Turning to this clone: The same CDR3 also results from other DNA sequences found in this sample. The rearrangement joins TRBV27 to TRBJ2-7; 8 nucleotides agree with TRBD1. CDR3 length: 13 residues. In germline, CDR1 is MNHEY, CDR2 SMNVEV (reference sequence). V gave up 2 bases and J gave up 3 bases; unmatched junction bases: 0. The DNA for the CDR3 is TGTGCCAGCAGTTTAGGGACAGGCTACGAGCAGTACTTC. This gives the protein CASSLGTGYEQYF.

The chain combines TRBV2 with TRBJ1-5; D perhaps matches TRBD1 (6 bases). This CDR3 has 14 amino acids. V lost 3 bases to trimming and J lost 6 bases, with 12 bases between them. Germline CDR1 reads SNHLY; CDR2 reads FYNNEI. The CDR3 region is CASSDRGARQPQHF. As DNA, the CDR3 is TGTGCCAGCAGTGACAGGGGCGCCCGTCAGCCCCAGCATTTT.